This TCR beta chain was profiled in a study of Tregs in tolerant kidney transplant recipients. The J segment lost 4 bases and the V segment lost 3 bases, leaving 9 bases of the junction unmatched. Per the germline V gene, CDR1 is SGDLS and CDR2 is YYNGEE. This CDR3 is built from 17 residues. Mixed chimerism was transient after nonmyeloablative marrow transplants from related graft donors. Assay: immunoSEQ multiplex PCR; the TCRdb copy retains only in-frame clones and omits some. The sample contains 45,000 or so clones, approximately 90% of which appear only once. This sequence joins TRBV9 and TRBJ2-5, with 13 positions matching TRBD2. The material sequenced was CD8+ T cells from blood (PBMCs), taken 12 months after the transplant. The sequence came from a human patient who received a combined kidney and bone marrow transplant. The T cells may come from the graft donor. The CDR3 is CASSAEGGLAGRETQYF. In nucleotides, the CDR3 is TGTGCCAGCAGCGCTGAAGGGGGACTAGCGGGGAGAGAGACCCAGTACTTC.